This entry features one T cell receptor beta chain sequence. The germline gives CDR1 MDHEN, CDR2 SYDVKM. This CDR3 spans 14 amino acids. V lost 4 bases and J lost 9, with 16 bases in between. This sample was included in a study of blood T cell repertoires in COVID-19. Across the study: T cells, B-cell-depleted T cells, or PBMCs provided the cDNA or gDNA that served as material.

As handled by the study authors: Amplification of reference gene primers provided the estimated nucleated cell counts. TCRdb's copy holds only in-frame clones and misses some; the assay was immunoSEQ multiplex PCR. V and J calls and clone size are as listed in that table; D and trimming were resolved from the DNA. The table shows nearly 110,000 clones, with approximately 81% occurring only once. The chain couples TRBV28 to TRBJ2-1; D is unresolved. The sequence derives from a human donor in a cohort sampled during active COVID-19. What was sequenced was peripheral blood. The CDR3 sequence: CASSSRPLPGEQFF. DNA of the CDR3: TGTGCCAGCAGTTCCCGACCCCTACCAGGTGAGCAGTTCTTC.